The next 25 T cell receptor beta chains were all read from a single sample in a study of blood T cell repertoires in COVID-19 (dated by TCRdb to about 2020). Receptor libraries were prepared by the immunoSEQ multiplex PCR assay. Sourced from immuneACCESS, this table was stored by TCRdb with only in-frame sequences that have V and J called. A share of the clones is absent; for the studies checked, an unresolved V gene accounts for under half, and the remainder has no known explanation. Within this sample are 150,000 to 200,000 clones, with approximately 87% of them counted one time only. The top ten hold roughly 3.9% of the sample. Source material: peripheral blood. Receptors originate from a man aged 18 to 29 with active or convalescent COVID-19.

V and J are TRBV27 and TRBJ1-6; a possible D gene is TRBD1 (6 bases). Germline V gene sequence: CDR1 MNHEY, CDR2 SMNVEV (reference sequence). The CDR3 runs 15 residues. V was cut by 6 bases and J by 8 bases, with 17 bases left in between. CDR3 nucleotide sequence: TGTGCCAGCAGCTGGACAGCCTCGGCCTATTCACCCCTCCACTTT. Its protein is CASSWTASAYSPLHF.

The rearrangement joins TRBV7-6 to TRBJ2-7; no reliable D call. This CDR3 is 17 amino acids long. Germline CDR1 and CDR2: SGHVS and FNYEAQ. V was clipped by 0 bases and J by 3 bases, with 18 bases between them. CDR3 in DNA: TGTGCCAGCAGCTTAGCTGGCGGAGCTAGTTTCGTCTACGAGCAGTACTTC. This sequence encodes CASSLAGGASFVYEQYF.

V usage is TRBV6-5 and J usage is TRBJ1-5; D is perhaps TRBD1 (5 bases). Germline CDR1 reads MNHEY; CDR2 reads SVGAGI. The CDR3 length is 15 residues. V was clipped by 0 bases and J by 7 bases, with 13 bases between them. Here the CDR3 reads CASSYSSNKGQPQHF. CDR3 DNA: TGTGCCAGCAGTTACTCGTCTAACAAGGGGCAGCCCCAGCATTTT.

V gene TRBV5-1 combines with J gene TRBJ1-1; D gene ambiguous. Germline V CDR1 and CDR2: SGHRS, YFSETQ. V lost 1 base to trimming and J lost 2 bases, with 15 bases between them. This CDR3 has 16 residues. The CDR3: CASSLNPGQVNTEAFF. The CDR3 DNA follows: TGCGCCAGCAGCTTGAATCCAGGCCAAGTAAACACTGAAGCTTTCTTT.

V and J are TRBV11-2 and TRBJ1-3; D call uncertain. V was cut by 5 bases and J by 0 bases, with 14 bases left in between. The CDR3 is 16 residues long. Germline loops: CDR1 SGHAT, CDR2 FQNNGV. CDR3 loop: CASSPGRESSGNTIYF. The DNA for the CDR3 is TGTGCCAGCAGCCCGGGGAGGGAGAGCTCTGGAAACACCATATATTTT.

This clone was seen a few times. The J gene is TRBJ1-3, the V gene TRBV7-9; no definite D call. The CDR3 is 14 amino acids. The V end lost 4 bases, the J end lost 3 bases, and 10 bases lay between the germline ends. Germline CDR1 reads SEHNR; CDR2 reads FQNEAQ (reference sequence). CDR3 protein: CASSSPGDGNTIYF. CDR3 coding DNA: TGTGCCAGCAGCTCCCCAGGCGATGGAAACACCATATATTTT.

This chain links TRBV7-9 with TRBJ1-4, with TRBD1 matching 7 bases. Germline CDR1 is SEHNR and CDR2 is FQNEAQ (reference sequence). The CDR3 is 14 amino acids. J gave up 7 bases and V 8 bases, and 10 bases lay outside the gene matches. The CDR3 DNA sequence: TGTGCCAGCGCCAACCCCGGGACAGCTGAAAAACTGTTTTTT. Protein: CASANPGTAEKLFF.

A word on this clone: Other DNA sequences in the sample encode the same CDR3. The chain employs TRBV19 and TRBJ1-3; D unclear. Germline CDR1 and CDR2: LNHDA and SQIVND (reference sequence). Deletions cut 6 bases from V and 0 bases from J, with 6 bases between. The CDR3 runs to 13 residues. The CDR3 loop reads CASRPSSGNTIYF. The CDR3, as DNA: TGTGCCAGTAGGCCGAGCTCTGGAAACACCATATATTTT.

This clone was detected once. The chain carries TRBV25-1 and TRBJ1-6; 7 positions match TRBD1. Germline CDR1 MGHDK, CDR2 SYGVNS. The CDR3 loop spans 12 amino acids. After removal of 10 bases from V and 9 bases from J, the junction contained 6 bases not matched to a gene. CDR3 bases: TGTGCCACCGGGGACAGTGGTTCACCCCTCCACTTT. It specifies CATGDSGSPLHF. Complete variable domain (other parts from reference TRBV25-1 and TRBJ1-6): EADIYQTPRYLVIGTGKKITLECSQTMGHDKMYWYQQDPGMELHLIHYSYGVNSTEKGDLSSESTVSRIRTEHFPLTLESARPSHTSQYLCATGDSGSPLHFGNGTRLTVT.

The V gene is TRBV19, the J gene TRBJ1-1; a possible D gene is TRBD1 (6 bases). Per germline, CDR1 LNHDA and CDR2 SQIVND (reference sequence). Trimming cost V 8 bases and J 3 bases, with 13 bases left between them. This CDR3 has 13 residues. In nucleotides, the CDR3 is TGTGCCAGTTGGAGCAGGGGTCACACTGAAGCTTTCTTT. Translation: CASWSRGHTEAFF.

The chain uses TRBV20-1 and TRBJ1-2; D possibly corresponds to TRBD1 (5 bases). V lost 0 bases and J 7 bases, leaving 6 bases between the germline ends. Germline CDR1 is DFQATT and CDR2 is SNEGSKA (reference sequence). CDR3 size: 11 residues. The CDR3 protein is CSARDRVGYTF. The CDR3 DNA reads TGCAGTGCTAGAGACAGGGTTGGCTACACCTTC.

The V and J genes are TRBV7-9 and TRBJ2-2; a weak D match, TRBD1 (5 bases). There are 15 residues in the CDR3. Germline CDR1 and CDR2: SEHNR and FQNEAQ (reference sequence). Trimming pared 1 base from V and 3 bases from J, leaving 9 bases between. CDR3 sequence (DNA): TGTGCCAGCAGCTTAGTTTCAGGGTACACCGGGGAGCTGTTTTTT. It codes for CASSLVSGYTGELFF.

The chain is built from TRBV5-5 and TRBJ1-3; D unresolved. The CDR3 has 17 residues. V gave up 4 bases and J gave up 0 bases, with 17 bases separating them. Per the germline V gene, CDR1 is SGHKS and CDR2 is YYEKEE (reference sequence). The CDR3 nucleotides are TGTGCCAGCAGCGCGGGCCTCTTCGGGAGCTCTGGAAACACCATATATTTT. Amino acids: CASSAGLFGSSGNTIYF.

This clone was observed once. The gene calls are TRBV24-1 and TRBJ2-7; 7 bases agree with TRBD1. Trimming at V came to 0 bases and at J to 2 bases, leaving 12 bases not matched to a gene. The CDR3 is 18 amino acids. Germline V CDR1 and CDR2: KGHDR, SFDVKD. The CDR3 spells CATSDLSRTGTEAYEQYV. The CDR3 DNA reads as TGTGCCACCAGTGATTTGTCAAGGACCGGGACAGAGGCCTACGAGCAGTACGTC.

The rearrangement uses TRBV5-4 and TRBJ2-5; no definite D call. Trimming stripped 4 bases from V and 1 base from J, with 8 bases between. Germline assignment: CDR1 SGHNT and CDR2 YYREEE (reference sequence). CDR3 length equals 13 residues. The CDR3 DNA reads as TGTGCCAGCAGCCCCCTACCCCAAGAGACCCAGTACTTC. Residues: CASSPLPQETQYF.

This rearrangement joins TRBV27 to TRBJ1-5, with 8 bases matching TRBD1. In germline, CDR1 is MNHEY, CDR2 SMNVEV (reference sequence). The CDR3 runs 14 residues. V was clipped by 4 bases and J by 10 bases; unmatched bases: 9. The CDR3 nucleotides read TGTGCCAGCAGTTCAGGACAGGGCCTGGGACCCCAGCATTTT. It yields the protein CASSSGQGLGPQHF.

The chain recombines TRBV27 with TRBJ1-1; TRBD1 might be the D (5 bases). From germline, CDR1 is MNHEY and CDR2 SMNVEV (reference sequence). V was shortened by 3 bases and J by 1 base, with 24 bases between the two germline ends. This CDR3 comprises 19 residues. Written as DNA, the CDR3 is TGTGCCAGCAGTTTCTATCCGCCGCGGCTCAGGGATCGGAACACTGAAGCTTTCTTT. Translation: CASSFYPPRLRDRNTEAFF.

This chain uses TRBV6-5 with TRBJ1-6; TRBD1 matches at 10 bases. The J segment lost 10 bases and the V segment lost 1 base, leaving 4 bases of the junction unmatched. The CDR3 consists of 15 residues. Germline V lookup: CDR1 MNHEY, CDR2 SVGAGI. The chain's CDR3 is CASSYFGTGVSPLHF. The CDR3 region has the DNA TGTGCCAGCAGTTACTTTGGGACAGGGGTCTCACCCCTCCACTTT.

The chain recombines TRBV10-1 with TRBJ2-1; no definite D call. The CDR3 is 12 amino acids. The germline V and J ends were trimmed by 8 bases and 4 bases, with 9 bases remaining between them. The germline CDR1 and CDR2 sequences are WNHNN and SYGVQD (reference sequence). This chain's CDR3 is CASGVGYNEQFF. CDR3 in DNA: TGCGCCAGCGGAGTGGGTTACAATGAGCAGTTCTTC.

The chain employs TRBV6-2 or TRBV6-3 and TRBJ1-4, with TRBD1 identical over 8 bases. There are 15 residues in the CDR3. J was trimmed by 7 bases and V by 0 bases; bases with no gene match: 4. Germline V lookup: CDR1 MNHEY, CDR2 SVGEGT. CDR3 protein: CASSYSTGEFEKLFF. CDR3 DNA sequence: TGTGCCAGCAGTTACTCGACAGGGGAGTTTGAAAAACTGTTTTTT.

The chain is built from TRBV15 and TRBJ2-5, with a possible D match to TRBD2 (6 bases). The CDR3 has 12 residues. The germline V and J ends were trimmed by 8 bases and 4 bases, with 11 bases remaining between them. Per germline, CDR1 LNHNV and CDR2 YYDKDF (reference sequence). CDR3: CATGEEGETQYF. The CDR3 DNA is TGTGCCACCGGGGAGGAGGGAGAGACCCAGTACTTC.

The chain couples TRBV5-4 to TRBJ2-1; TRBD1 aligns across 7 bases. Germline CDR1 and CDR2: SGHNT and YYREEE (reference sequence). The CDR3 runs to 16 residues. J lost 6 bases, V lost 2 bases, and 11 bases had no gene match. The CDR3, as DNA: TGTGCCAGCAGCTTTACGCGCTCGACAGGGCCCAATGAGCAGTTCTTC. Protein product: CASSFTRSTGPNEQFF.

V and J are TRBV11-3 and TRBJ1-1; TRBD1 might be the D (5 bases). Germline CDR1 reads SGHNT; CDR2 reads YENEEA. V was shortened by 8 bases and J by 7 bases, with 8 bases between the two germline ends. The CDR3 is 10 amino acids. The CDR3, as DNA: TGTGCCAGCGGGGGGATTGAAGCTTTCTTT. It yields the protein CASGGIEAFF. The full variable domain, in which reference TRBV11-3 and TRBJ1-1 provide the parts outside the CDR3, is EAGVVQSPRYKIIEKKQPVAFWCNPISGHNTLYWYLQNLGQGPELLIRYENEEAVDDSQLPKDRFSAERLKGVDSTLKIQPAELGDSAVYLCASGGIEAFFGQGTRLTVV.

The rearrangement joins TRBV5-6 to TRBJ2-1; 11 nucleotides agree with TRBD2. Germline CDR1 SGHDT, CDR2 YYEEEE. Germline trimming cut 2 bases from V and 7 bases from J; bases unmatched to any gene: 2. The CDR3 totals 14 residues. The CDR3 nucleotides are TGTGCCAGCAGCTTAGGGACTAGCGGAAATGAGCAGTTCTTC. This encodes CASSLGTSGNEQFF.

V is TRBV7-2 and J is TRBJ2-7; 13 nucleotides match TRBD2. Germline values: CDR1 SGHTA, CDR2 FQGNSA. CDR3 length: 15 residues. V lost 5 bases, J lost 3 bases, and 4 bases stayed unmatched. The CDR3 nucleotides read TGTGCCAGCAGCGTACGGACTAGCGGGAGCTACGAGCAGTACTTC. Translation: CASSVRTSGSYEQYF.